A single sample gave rise to the 14 T cell receptor beta chains below, sequenced in a study of blood T cell repertoires in COVID-19. The assay was immunoSEQ multiplex PCR, and TCRdb's table has in-frame clones only and misses some. The sample has fewer than 300,000 clones, 84% seen once. Sequenced material: peripheral blood. Receptors originate from a human donor in a cohort sampled during active COVID-19.

This clone was seen a few times. This chain links TRBV7-2 with TRBJ2-1; D call uncertain. Germline-derived CDR1 and CDR2 are SGHTA and FQGNSA. Trimming took off 6 bases at V and 3 bases at J, with 15 bases between the two ends. The CDR3 extends over 15 amino acids. The DNA for the CDR3 is TGTGCCAGCAGGTCCCAATTAAACAACTACAATGAGCAGTTCTTC. Amino acids: CASRSQLNNYNEQFF.

The CDR3 sequence: CASSDRTGSNSPLHF. CDR3 in DNA: TGTGCCAGCAGTGACAGGACAGGGTCGAATTCACCCCTCCACTTT. The chain uses TRBV6-4 and TRBJ1-6; 8 bases fit TRBD1. This CDR3 is built from 15 residues. The germline gives CDR1 MRHNA, CDR2 SNTAGT. The junction had 4 bases not matched to a gene; V was cut back by 2 bases and J by 7 bases.

This rearrangement joins TRBV5-1 to TRBJ2-7, with D possibly being TRBD2 (5 bases). V was cut by 5 bases and J by 3 bases, with 18 bases left in between. This CDR3 has 15 residues. Germline values: CDR1 SGHRS, CDR2 YFSETQ. DNA of the CDR3: TGCGCCAGCAGTACGGGGTCGGTAATTAGCTACGAGCAGTACTTC. This gives the protein CASSTGSVISYEQYF.

CDR3 amino acids: CASSSRDRALYGYTF. The CDR3 DNA is TGTGCCAGCAGCTCCCGGGACAGGGCCCTCTATGGCTACACCTTC. V gene TRBV5-4 combines with J gene TRBJ1-2; 9 nucleotides align to TRBD1. The length of the CDR3 is 15 residues. Germline V gene data show CDR1 as SGHNT and CDR2 as YYREEE (reference sequence). Trimming at V came to 3 bases and at J to 4 bases, leaving 7 bases not matched to a gene.

The rearrangement links TRBV4-3 to TRBJ2-7, with D possibly matching TRBD1 (5 bases). The V end lost 9 bases, the J end lost 3 bases, and 24 bases lay between the germline ends. Germline CDR1 reads LGHNA; CDR2 reads YSLEER. This CDR3 has 16 amino acids. The CDR3 loop reads CASPLTTDPWNYEQYF. The CDR3 DNA reads as TGCGCCAGTCCACTTACGACAGACCCTTGGAACTACGAGCAGTACTTC.

The chain combines TRBV7-9 with TRBJ1-5, with a possible D match to TRBD1 (5 bases). V lost 2 bases and J 9 bases, leaving 17 bases between the germline ends. Germline CDR1 SEHNR, CDR2 FQNEAQ (reference sequence). This CDR3 has 15 residues. CDR3 in DNA: TGTGCCAGCAGCTTATTTGGGCTGTCTCAGGGGCCCCAGCATTTT. It encodes CASSLFGLSQGPQHF.

As DNA, the CDR3 is TGTGCCAGCAGCTTCGACTCCTCCTCGGTGTACAATGAGCAGTTCTTC. It is translated as CASSFDSSSVYNEQFF. The chain joins TRBV7-3 to TRBJ2-1; D uncertain. The V end lost 3 bases, the J end lost 4 bases, and 16 bases lay between the germline ends. CDR3 length: 16 amino acids. CDR1 SGHTA and CDR2 FQGTGA come from the germline V gene.

This clone was observed a single time. Other DNA sequences in this specimen translate into the identical CDR3. The chain couples TRBV5-4 to TRBJ1-2; TRBD1 matches at 8 bases. Germline loops: CDR1 SGHNT, CDR2 YYREEE (reference sequence). J gave up 4 bases and V 5 bases, and 7 bases lay outside the gene matches. The CDR3 has 14 residues. CDR3 protein: CASRRQGAGYGYTF. CDR3 sequence (DNA): TGTGCCAGCAGGCGCCAGGGGGCGGGCTATGGCTACACCTTC.

Details on this clone: This sample also contains other DNA sequences that code for the same CDR3. The chain is built from TRBV28 and TRBJ2-7; TRBD1 aligns across 7 bases. Trimming cost V 5 bases and J 2 bases; bases outside gene matches: 6. This CDR3 has 14 residues. CDR1 is MDHEN, CDR2 SYDVKM, per germline. The CDR3 DNA is TGTGCCAGCAGTCCCCGAGACAGGGCCTACGAGCAGTACTTC. As protein: CASSPRDRAYEQYF.

J is TRBJ1-2 and V is TRBV19; TRBD1 agrees at 8 bases. The CDR3 is 15 residues long. With V trimmed by 2 bases and J by 6 bases, 8 bases remained unmatched. CDR1 and CDR2 from the germline V gene are LNHDA and SQIVND (reference sequence). CDR3 loop: CASSISKDRVHGYTF. The CDR3, as DNA: TGTGCCAGTAGTATATCAAAGGACAGGGTGCATGGCTACACCTTC.

The chain employs TRBV5-6 and TRBJ1-6; TRBD1 matches 7 bases. The length of the CDR3 is 14 residues. Germline lookup yields CDR1 SGHDT and CDR2 YYEEEE. V was clipped by 5 bases and J by 5 bases; unmatched bases: 4. The CDR3 nucleotides read TGTGCCAGCAGTCGACAGGGCAATAATTCACCCCTCCACTTT. Amino acid sequence: CASSRQGNNSPLHF.

The J gene is TRBJ2-2, the V gene TRBV4-3; 14 bases are shared with TRBD2. The J segment lost 6 bases and the V segment lost 4 bases, leaving 7 bases of the junction unmatched. This CDR3 region has 17 residues. The germline CDR1 and CDR2 sequences are LGHNA and YSLEER. Here the CDR3 DNA reads TGCGCCAGCAGCCCCCGGACTAGCGGGGGGTCTTCCGGGGAGCTGTTTTTT. Its protein is CASSPRTSGGSSGELFF.

The chain employs TRBV10-2 and TRBJ2-5; D may be TRBD1 (6 bases). With 7 bases removed from V and 1 base from J, the gap between germline ends came to 13 bases. The germline V gene has CDR1 WSHSY and CDR2 SAAADI. This CDR3 has 14 amino acids. The CDR3 here is CASKPQGLQETQYF. The CDR3 region has the DNA TGCGCCAGCAAACCACAGGGCCTCCAAGAGACCCAGTACTTC.

The DNA of the CDR3 is TGTGCCAGCAGTTTATCGGGGCGGGGCATAAGCACAGATACGCAGTATTTT. Its protein product is CASSLSGRGISTDTQYF. The chain joins TRBV27 to TRBJ2-3; possibly TRBD2 for D (6 bases). The CDR3 consists of 17 residues. The V and J ends lost 0 bases and 0 bases respectively, with 13 bases between them. The germline V gene encodes CDR1 MNHEY and CDR2 SMNVEV (reference sequence).